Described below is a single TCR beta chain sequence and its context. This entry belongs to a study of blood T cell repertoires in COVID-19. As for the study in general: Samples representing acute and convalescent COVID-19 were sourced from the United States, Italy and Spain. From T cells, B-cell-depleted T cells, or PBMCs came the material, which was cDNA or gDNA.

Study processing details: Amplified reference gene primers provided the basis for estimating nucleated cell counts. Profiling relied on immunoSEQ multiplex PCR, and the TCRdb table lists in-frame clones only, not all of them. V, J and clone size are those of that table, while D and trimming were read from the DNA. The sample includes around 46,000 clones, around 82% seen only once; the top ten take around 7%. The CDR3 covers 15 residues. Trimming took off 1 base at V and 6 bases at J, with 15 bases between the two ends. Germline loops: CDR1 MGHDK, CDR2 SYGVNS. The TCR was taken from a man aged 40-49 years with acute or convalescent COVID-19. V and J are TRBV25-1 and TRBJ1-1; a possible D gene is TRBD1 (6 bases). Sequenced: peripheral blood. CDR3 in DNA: TGTGCCAGCAGTGAATCACGGGGGGGCACGGCTGAAGCTTTCTTT. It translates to CASSESRGGTAEAFF.